A single T cell receptor beta chain is shown here with its context. What it binds is unknown. Naive CD8 cells lacked CD45RO and underwent positive selection for CCR7, leaving out terminally differentiated effector memory CD45RA+ cells. Every contributor of samples was a Caucasian grown-up residing in Nashville, Tennessee. These data are taken from a study of shared clonotypes between healthy human individuals. Study-level points and caveats: What limited the represented genetic and exposure-history diversity was the small number of donors. The study sampled only blood, and tissue repertoires likely differ.

Sequencing was performed with immunoSEQ multiplex PCR; in TCRdb, only in-frame clones are kept and a portion is missing. The sample lists 2 million to 2.5 million clones; over 85% were seen once. The material sequenced was naive CD8+ T cells sorted from blood. This receptor was identified in a young man in good health.

The CDR3 is CSVEGRQGGETQYF. The CDR3 region has the DNA TGCAGCGTTGAAGGCCGACAGGGGGGTGAGACCCAGTACTTC. V is TRBV29-1 and J is TRBJ2-5; 9 bases line up with TRBD1. The CDR3 has 14 amino acids. The germline CDR1 and CDR2 sequences are SQVTM and ANQGSEA. Trimming removed 1 base from V and 5 bases from J; junction bases left unmatched: 5.